These 19 T cell receptor beta chains came from one sample sequenced in a study of CD8 T cells in ankylosing spondylitis. General study points: Ankylosing spondylitis blood seemed to carry a telltale TCR beta motif made of eight or nine highly homologous variants.

Their specific antigens are unknown. MiXCR was run by TCRdb on the 5' RACE reads, yielding one entry per CDR3 protein. This repertoire shows some 840,000 distinct CDR3 sequences, 12% found once; its top ten account for under 0.6%. Sequencing input: blood, either unsorted or a sorted T cell fraction (not recorded which). The receptors were gathered from a male donor with ankylosing spondylitis.

At least ten counts were recorded for this clonotype. V gene TRBV29-1 combines with J gene TRBJ1-1; D gene unclear. Trimming took 7 bases from V and 0 from J, leaving 15 bases between them. Per the germline V gene, CDR1 is SQVTM and CDR2 is ANQGSEA. The CDR3 covers 14 residues. CDR3 sequence: CSATTRLMNTEAFF. The CDR3 nucleotides are TGCAGCGCAACAACTCGACTGATGAACACTGAAGCTTTCTTT.

At least ten counts were recorded for this clonotype. The rearrangement uses TRBV5-1 and TRBJ1-1; D ambiguous. Trimming pared 2 bases from V and 8 bases from J, leaving 13 bases between. The germline gives CDR1 SGHRS, CDR2 YFSETQ. The CDR3 is 13 residues long. The CDR3 protein is CASSFIPGAEAFF. In DNA, the CDR3 is TGCGCCAGCAGCTTCATCCCGGGAGCCGAAGCTTTCTTT.

There are a few counts of this clonotype. This rearrangement joins TRBV3-1 to TRBJ1-4, with D tentatively TRBD1 (5 bases). V was clipped by 1 base and J by 5 bases, with 11 bases between them. The CDR3 loop spans 15 amino acids. Per germline, CDR1 LGHDT and CDR2 YNNKEL (reference sequence). The CDR3 is CASSQGPGLNEKLFF. For the CDR3, the DNA is TGTGCCAGCAGCCAAGGACCAGGGCTAAATGAAAAACTGTTTTTT.

This clonotype was picked up a small number of times. This chain joins TRBV10-3 and TRBJ2-1; 7 bases are shared with TRBD1. Germline-derived CDR1 and CDR2 are ENHRY and SYGVKD. Trimming cost V 4 bases and J 10 bases; bases outside gene matches: 10. This CDR3 contains 14 residues. In DNA form, the CDR3 reads TGTGCCATCAGTGGGCCCCCACAGGGGAACGAGCAGTTCTTC. This translates into CAISGPPQGNEQFF.

In this sample, this clonotype turned up a few times. V and J are TRBV4-2 and TRBJ2-7; the match to TRBD1 covers 7 bases. Trimming took 2 bases from V and 6 from J; bases not matched to a gene: 7. The CDR3 length is 14 residues. From germline, CDR1 is LGHNA and CDR2 YNFKEQ. The CDR3 protein is CASSQRGQAGEQYF. DNA for the CDR3: TGTGCCAGCAGCCAACGAGGACAGGCGGGCGAGCAGTACTTC.

The chain combines TRBV6-1 with TRBJ2-7, with TRBD2 matching 12 bases. V was pared by 6 bases and J by 7 bases, with 7 bases of the junction left unmatched. The CDR3 loop spans 14 amino acids. Germline values: CDR1 MNHNS, CDR2 SASEGT. CDR3 sequence: CASRLAGGGGEQYF. CDR3 nucleotide sequence: TGTGCCAGCAGACTAGCGGGAGGAGGCGGGGAGCAGTACTTC.

This rearrangement joins TRBV4-2 to TRBJ2-3, with 11 bases fitting TRBD2. Trimming took 3 bases from V and 5 from J; bases not matched to a gene: 4. The CDR3 extends over 15 amino acids. The germline V gene encodes CDR1 LGHNA and CDR2 YNFKEQ. CDR3 DNA: TGTGCCAGCAGCCAGCTAGCGGGGGGTAAAGATACGCAGTATTTT. It is translated as CASSQLAGGKDTQYF.

This clonotype showed up just a few times. The rearrangement joins TRBV7-8 to TRBJ2-5; D uncertain. The CDR3 spans 13 residues. Germline V gene sequence: CDR1 SGHVS, CDR2 FQNEAQ. V lost 1 base and J lost 3, with 6 bases in between. DNA for the CDR3: TGTGCCAGCAGCTTAGGTGTTAAAGAGACCCAGTACTTC. As protein: CASSLGVKETQYF.

This clonotype was observed a few times. This chain joins TRBV12-3 or TRBV12-4 and TRBJ2-5; TRBD2 aligns across 8 bases. The CDR3 covers 15 residues. The V and J ends lost 2 bases and 5 bases, in that order; junction bases with no gene match: 7. CDR3 residues: CASSLLLAETETQYF. The CDR3 DNA is TGTGCCAGCAGTTTACTACTAGCGGAGACGGAGACCCAGTACTTC.

This chain uses TRBV9 with TRBJ2-1; 8 positions match TRBD2. The CDR3 length is 15 residues. After removal of 4 bases from V and 7 bases from J, the junction contained 10 bases not matched to a gene. Germline-derived CDR1 and CDR2 are SGDLS and YYNGEE. CDR3 residues: CASSFREGLGNEQFF. The CDR3 region has the DNA TGTGCCAGCAGCTTCCGGGAGGGCTTAGGGAATGAGCAGTTCTTC.

V and J are TRBV20-1 and TRBJ1-1; D uncertain. CDR1 DFQATT and CDR2 SNEGSKA come from the germline V gene (reference sequence). CDR3 length: 17 amino acids. The V end lost 3 bases, the J end lost 0 bases, and 20 bases lay between the germline ends. The CDR3 loop is CSASPKGGYQVNTEAFF. The CDR3 DNA sequence: TGCAGTGCTAGTCCCAAGGGCGGGTACCAGGTGAACACTGAAGCTTTCTTT.

Ten or more counts support this clonotype. This sequence joins TRBV29-1 and TRBJ2-5, with D perhaps TRBD1 or TRBD2 (5 bases each). This CDR3 comprises 10 residues. CDR1 is SQVTM and CDR2 is ANQGSEA in the germline V gene. Trimming cost V 7 bases and J 4 bases, with 7 bases left between them. Here the CDR3 reads CSEGRETQYF. DNA of the CDR3: TGCAGCGAGGGACGAGAGACCCAGTACTTC.

The genes are TRBV6-2 or TRBV6-3 and TRBJ2-6, with a possible D match to TRBD2 (5 bases). The CDR3 covers 16 residues. The germline CDR1 and CDR2 sequences are MNHEY and SVGEGT. V dropped 7 bases and J dropped 2 bases, with 15 bases sitting between them. The CDR3 is CASTGNSYPGANVLTF. CDR3 nucleotide sequence: TGTGCCAGCACCGGGAATAGTTACCCTGGGGCCAACGTCCTGACTTTC.

This clonotype was recorded many times. The V call is TRBV12-3 or TRBV12-4, the J call TRBJ1-5, with TRBD1 matching over 7 bases. With V trimmed by 5 bases and J by 6 bases, 4 bases remained unmatched. There are 13 residues in the CDR3. In nucleotides, the CDR3 is TGTGCCAGCAGTATGACAGGGAGTCAGCCCCAGCATTTT. Its protein product is CASSMTGSQPQHF.

This clonotype has a handful of counts. The chain uses TRBV24-1 and TRBJ1-2; D perhaps matches TRBD1 (5 bases). V dropped 5 bases and J dropped 4 bases, with 16 bases sitting between them. Germline loops: CDR1 KGHDR, CDR2 SFDVKD. This CDR3 region has 15 residues. CDR3 in DNA: TGTGCCACCAGTGGGCGGCGGGGGAGTAGCTATGGCTACACCTTC. Protein sequence: CATSGRRGSSYGYTF.

This clonotype was seen many times. V and J are TRBV29-1 and TRBJ2-5; D tentatively reads TRBD1 or TRBD2 (5 bases each). CDR1 and CDR2 (germline): SQVTM, ANQGSEA. There are 13 residues in the CDR3. With 4 bases removed from V and 3 bases from J, the gap between germline ends came to 12 bases. The CDR3 DNA sequence: TGCAGCGTTGTCTACGGGGCTGAAGAGACCCAGTACTTC. Protein product: CSVVYGAEETQYF.

This clonotype was counted only a few times. The V and J genes are TRBV10-1 and TRBJ2-1; 8 bases align to TRBD2. Germline V CDR1 and CDR2: WNHNN, SYGVQD (reference sequence). V shed 2 bases and J 9 bases; nucleotides not matched to a gene: 3. This CDR3 has 13 amino acids. CDR3 sequence (DNA): TGCGCCAGCAGTGAGATAGCGGGGCCTGAGCAGTTCTTC. This sequence encodes CASSEIAGPEQFF.

This sequence joins TRBV20-1 and TRBJ2-7; TRBD1 is a possible D gene (7 bases). This CDR3 spans 14 amino acids. V shed 3 bases and J shed 6 bases, with 18 bases lying between them. Germline-derived CDR1 and CDR2 are DFQATT and SNEGSKA (reference sequence). CDR3 in amino acids: CSARGEVQGGEQYF. The CDR3, as DNA: TGCAGTGCTAGGGGGGAGGTGCAGGGGGGCGAGCAGTACTTC.

This clonotype was counted only a few times. V is TRBV20-1 and J is TRBJ2-1, with D perhaps TRBD1 (6 bases). The CDR3 consists of 13 residues. V was cut by 5 bases and J by 3 bases, with 11 bases left in between. Germline loops: CDR1 DFQATT, CDR2 SNEGSKA (reference sequence). The DNA for the CDR3 is TGCAGTGCTCCCCGGGACATCTACAATGAGCAGTTCTTC. Protein product: CSAPRDIYNEQFF.